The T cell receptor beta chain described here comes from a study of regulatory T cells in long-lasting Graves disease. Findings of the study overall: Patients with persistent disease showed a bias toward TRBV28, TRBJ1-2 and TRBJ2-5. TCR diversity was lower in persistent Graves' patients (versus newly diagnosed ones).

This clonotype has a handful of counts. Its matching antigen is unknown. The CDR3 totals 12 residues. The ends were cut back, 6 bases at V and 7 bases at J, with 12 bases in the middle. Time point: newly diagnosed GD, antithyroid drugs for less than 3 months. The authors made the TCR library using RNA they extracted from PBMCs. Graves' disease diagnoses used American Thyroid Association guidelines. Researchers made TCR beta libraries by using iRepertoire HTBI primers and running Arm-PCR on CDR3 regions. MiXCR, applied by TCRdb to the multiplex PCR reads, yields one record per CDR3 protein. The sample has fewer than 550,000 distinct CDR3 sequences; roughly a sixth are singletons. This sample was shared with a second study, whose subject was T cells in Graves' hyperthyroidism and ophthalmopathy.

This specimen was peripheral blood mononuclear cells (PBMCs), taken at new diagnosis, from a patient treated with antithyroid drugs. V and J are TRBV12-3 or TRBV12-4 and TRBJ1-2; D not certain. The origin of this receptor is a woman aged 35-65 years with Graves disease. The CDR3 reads CASRSLLGGYTF. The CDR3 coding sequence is TGTGCCAGCAGGTCCCTTCTAGGTGGCTACACCTTC.